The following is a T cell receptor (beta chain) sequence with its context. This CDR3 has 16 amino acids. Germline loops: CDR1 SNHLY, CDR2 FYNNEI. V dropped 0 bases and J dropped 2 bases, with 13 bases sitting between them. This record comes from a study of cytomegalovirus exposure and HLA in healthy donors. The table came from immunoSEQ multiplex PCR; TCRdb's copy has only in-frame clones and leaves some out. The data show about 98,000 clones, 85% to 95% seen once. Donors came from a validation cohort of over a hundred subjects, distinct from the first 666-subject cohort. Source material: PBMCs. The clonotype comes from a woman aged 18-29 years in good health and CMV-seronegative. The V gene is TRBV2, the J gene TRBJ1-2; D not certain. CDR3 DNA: TGTGCCAGCAGTGAAGCATTAAGGAGACCAAACTATGGCTACACCTTC. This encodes CASSEALRRPNYGYTF.